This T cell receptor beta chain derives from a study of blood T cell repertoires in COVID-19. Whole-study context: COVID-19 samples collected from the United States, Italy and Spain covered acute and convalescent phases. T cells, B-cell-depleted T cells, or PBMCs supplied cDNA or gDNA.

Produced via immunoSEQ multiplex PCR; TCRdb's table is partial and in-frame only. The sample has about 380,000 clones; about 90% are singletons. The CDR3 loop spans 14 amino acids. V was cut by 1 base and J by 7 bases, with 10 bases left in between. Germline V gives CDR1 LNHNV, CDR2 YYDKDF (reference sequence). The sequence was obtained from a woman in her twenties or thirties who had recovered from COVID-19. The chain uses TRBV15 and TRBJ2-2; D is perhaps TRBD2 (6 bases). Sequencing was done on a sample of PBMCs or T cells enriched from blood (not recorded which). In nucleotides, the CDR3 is TGTGCCACCAGCAGAGTGGCCGGGAGCGGGGAGCTGTTTTTT. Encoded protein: CATSRVAGSGELFF.